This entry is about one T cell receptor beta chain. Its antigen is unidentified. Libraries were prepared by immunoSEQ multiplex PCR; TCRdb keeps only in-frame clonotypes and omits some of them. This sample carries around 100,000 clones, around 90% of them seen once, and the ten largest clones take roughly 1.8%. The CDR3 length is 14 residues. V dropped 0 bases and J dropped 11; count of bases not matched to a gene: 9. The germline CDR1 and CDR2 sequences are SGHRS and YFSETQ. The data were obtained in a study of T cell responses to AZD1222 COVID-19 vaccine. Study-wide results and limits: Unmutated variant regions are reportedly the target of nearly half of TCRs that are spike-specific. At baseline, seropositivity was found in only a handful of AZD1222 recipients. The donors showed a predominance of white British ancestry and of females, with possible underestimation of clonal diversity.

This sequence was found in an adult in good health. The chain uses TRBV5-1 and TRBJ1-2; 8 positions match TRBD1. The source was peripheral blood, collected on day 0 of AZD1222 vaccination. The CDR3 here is CASSLGDRGLPYTF. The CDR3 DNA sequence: TGCGCCAGCAGCTTGGGAGACAGGGGCCTACCATACACCTTC.